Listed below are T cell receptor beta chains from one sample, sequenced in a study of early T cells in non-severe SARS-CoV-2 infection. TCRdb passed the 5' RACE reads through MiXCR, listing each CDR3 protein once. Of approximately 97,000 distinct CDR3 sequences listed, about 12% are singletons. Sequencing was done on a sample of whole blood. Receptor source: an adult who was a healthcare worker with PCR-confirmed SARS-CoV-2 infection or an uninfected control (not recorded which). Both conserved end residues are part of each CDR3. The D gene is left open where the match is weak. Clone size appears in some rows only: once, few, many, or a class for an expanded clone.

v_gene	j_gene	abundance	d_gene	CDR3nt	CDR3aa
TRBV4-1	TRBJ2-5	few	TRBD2	TGCGCCAGCAGCCAAGAGTCACGGGGGGTCCAAGAGACCCAGTACTTC	CASSQESRGVQETQYF
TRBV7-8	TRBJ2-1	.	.	TGTGCCAGCACCACAACTCGGTGGGGGAGCTCCTACAATGAGCAGTTCTTC	CASTTTRWGSSYNEQFF
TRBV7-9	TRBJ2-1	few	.	TGTGCCAGCAGCTCCACGTACAATGAGCAGTTCTTC	CASSSTYNEQFF
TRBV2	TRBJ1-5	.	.	TGTGCCAGCAGGAAGGACGGGAACTATCAGCCCCAGCATTTT	CASRKDGNYQPQHF
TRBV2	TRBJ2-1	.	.	TGTGCCAGCAGTGCTCGGCCCATAGTCTATGAGCAGTTCTTC	CASSARPIVYEQFF
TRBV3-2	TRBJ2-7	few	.	TGTGCCAGCAGCCAAGGTCCTACTAGCGGGACGTCCCTTTACGAGCAGTACTTC	CASSQGPTSGTSLYEQYF
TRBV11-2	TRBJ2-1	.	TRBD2	TGTGCCAGCAGCGCTAGACTAGCGGGAGTGTACAATGAGCAGTTCTTC	CASSARLAGVYNEQFF
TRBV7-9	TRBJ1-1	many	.	TGTGCCAGCAGCACAGGGATCGAAGCTTTCTTT	CASSTGIEAFF
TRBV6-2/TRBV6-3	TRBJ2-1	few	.	TGTGCCAGCTCCTCCCGAGGAGTGGAGGTCAATGAGCAGTTCTTC	CASSSRGVEVNEQFF
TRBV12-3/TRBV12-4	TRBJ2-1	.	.	TGTGCCAGCAGTGTGGGCGGGAAAGGCGAGCAGTTCTTC	CASSVGGKGEQFF
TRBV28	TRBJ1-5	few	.	TGTGCCAGCAGTACCTCCCATCAGCCCCAGCATTTT	CASSTSHQPQHF
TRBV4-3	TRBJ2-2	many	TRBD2	TGCGCCAGCAGCCAAGAGCTAGCGGGAGAGACCGGGGAGCTGTTTTTT	CASSQELAGETGELFF
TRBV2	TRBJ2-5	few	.	TGTGCCAGCAGCGAAGACAACCAAGAGACCCAGTACTTC	CASSEDNQETQYF
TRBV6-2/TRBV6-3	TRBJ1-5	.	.	TGTGCCAGCAGTTACGGGACGGAGAATCAGCCCCAGCATTTT	CASSYGTENQPQHF
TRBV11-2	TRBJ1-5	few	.	TGTGCCAGCAGCCAAGGGGGAAGAGAGCAGCCCCAGCATTTT	CASSQGGREQPQHF
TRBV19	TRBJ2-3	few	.	TGTGCCAGTAGACTAGAGGGAATGACAGATACGCAGTATTTT	CASRLEGMTDTQYF
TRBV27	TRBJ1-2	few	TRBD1	TGTGCCAGCAGTTTCGGGGACAGCTATGGCTACACCTTC	CASSFGDSYGYTF
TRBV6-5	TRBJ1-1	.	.	TGTGCCAGCAGTTACGACAGGAAGGGTGAAGCTTTCTTT	CASSYDRKGEAFF
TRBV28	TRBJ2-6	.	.	TGTGCCAGCAGTCCGAGGGCAGGATACTCTGGGGCCAACGTCCTGACTTTC	CASSPRAGYSGANVLTF
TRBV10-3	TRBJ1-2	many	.	TGTGCCATCAGTCCGGACAGCAACTATGGCTACACCTTC	CAISPDSNYGYTF
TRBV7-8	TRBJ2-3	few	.	TGTGCCAGCAGCTTAATATCACTTTCGCAGTATTTT	CASSLISLSQYF
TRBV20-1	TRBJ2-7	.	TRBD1	TGCAGTGTTACCCGAGGGGCAGGGGGCTACGAGCAGTACTTC	CSVTRGAGGYEQYF
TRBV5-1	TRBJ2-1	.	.	TGCGCCAGCAGCTTGGTGTCGAGTAGCGGTTACAATGAGCAGTTCTTC	CASSLVSSSGYNEQFF
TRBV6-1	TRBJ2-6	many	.	TGTGCCAGCAGCGGCGGGCTCGGGGCCAACGTCCTGACTTTC	CASSGGLGANVLTF
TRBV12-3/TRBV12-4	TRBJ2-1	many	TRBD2	TGTGCCAGCACCCCGTTAGCGGGAGGAGACCAGCAGTTCTTC	CASTPLAGGDQQFF
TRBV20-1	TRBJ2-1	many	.	TGCAGTGCTAGACCACCGCGGGAAAAGGAAAACAATGAGCAGTTCTTC	CSARPPREKENNEQFF
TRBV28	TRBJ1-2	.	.	TGTGCCAGCAGTTTAAGTAACCATGGCTACACCTTC	CASSLSNHGYTF